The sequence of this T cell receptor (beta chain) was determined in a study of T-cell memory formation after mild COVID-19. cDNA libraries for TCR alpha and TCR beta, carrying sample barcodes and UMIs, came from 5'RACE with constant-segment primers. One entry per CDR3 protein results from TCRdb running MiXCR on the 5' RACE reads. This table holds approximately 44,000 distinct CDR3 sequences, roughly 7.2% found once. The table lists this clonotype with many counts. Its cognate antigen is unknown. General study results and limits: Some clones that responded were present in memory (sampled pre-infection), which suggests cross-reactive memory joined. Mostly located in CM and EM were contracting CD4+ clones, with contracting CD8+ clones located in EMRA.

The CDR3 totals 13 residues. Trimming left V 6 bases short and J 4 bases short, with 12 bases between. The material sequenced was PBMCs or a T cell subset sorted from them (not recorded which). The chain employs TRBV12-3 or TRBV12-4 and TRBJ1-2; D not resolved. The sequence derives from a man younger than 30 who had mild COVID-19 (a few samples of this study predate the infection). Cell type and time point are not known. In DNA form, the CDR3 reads TGTGCCAGCAGCGCCGGACTGAGCTATGGCTACACCTTC. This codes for CASSAGLSYGYTF.